The 14 T cell receptor beta chains listed next were all sequenced from one sample in a study of T cells in Graves' hyperthyroidism and ophthalmopathy. RNA transcripts provided the source from which TCR beta CDR3 regions were amplified. HTBI primers were used for first-round RT-PCR of the TCR CDR3. TCRdb called the multiplex PCR reads again in MiXCR, with one record for every CDR3 protein. Here the sample spans 650,000 to 850,000 distinct CDR3 sequences, 18% being singletons. The sequenced sample consisted of blood. The receptors here all came from a woman in her fifties or sixties with Graves' hyperthyroidism that later progressed to Graves' ophthalmopathy.

This clonotype was observed a few times. This chain connects TRBV5-4 to TRBJ2-1, with 11 bases matching TRBD2. V lost 4 bases to trimming and J lost 7 bases; unmatched junction nucleotides: 16. CDR1 and CDR2 (germline): SGHNT, YYREEE (reference sequence). This CDR3 region has 18 residues. CDR3 amino acids: CASSLPSSGGRSRNEQFF. The CDR3 bases are TGTGCCAGCAGCCTCCCCTCTAGCGGGGGGCGATCCAGGAATGAGCAGTTCTTC.

This clonotype was detected a few times. V gene TRBV12-5 combines with J gene TRBJ2-2, with 8 bases fitting TRBD1. From germline, CDR1 is LGHNT and CDR2 FRNRAP. The J segment lost 6 bases and the V segment lost 5 bases, leaving 11 bases of the junction unmatched. This CDR3 has 16 residues. The CDR3 loop is CASGPRTGSVAGELFF. The CDR3 nucleotides are TGTGCTAGTGGTCCCCGGACAGGGTCTGTAGCCGGGGAGCTGTTTTTT.

The CDR3 bases are TGCGCCAGCAGCCTCGTAGCCACTAACCAAGAGACCCAGTACTTC. It codes for CASSLVATNQETQYF. The chain uses TRBV5-1 and TRBJ2-5; D remains unclear. V shed 4 bases and J shed 0 bases, with 13 bases lying between them. The CDR3 has 15 residues. The germline gives CDR1 SGHRS, CDR2 YFSETQ. Filled out from reference TRBV5-1 and TRBJ2-5, the complete variable domain reads KAGVTQTPRYLIKTRGQQVTLSCSPISGHRSVSWYQQTPGQGLQFLFEYFSETQRNKGNFPGRFSGRQFSNSRSEMNVSTLELGDSALYLCASSLVATNQETQYFGPGTRLLVL.

This clonotype turned up a few times. The genes are TRBV20-1 and TRBJ1-2, with TRBD1 matching 7 bases. CDR1 and CDR2 (germline): DFQATT, SNEGSKA (reference sequence). The CDR3 length is 14 residues. V was pared by 3 bases and J by 4 bases, with 8 bases of the junction left unmatched. The CDR3 nucleotides read TGCAGTGCTAGCCGAGGACAGGAGGGCTATGGCTACACCTTC. This translates into CSASRGQEGYGYTF.

The chain combines TRBV5-1 with TRBJ1-5; TRBD1 might be the D (6 bases). The CDR3 is 15 residues long. V was cut by 4 bases and J by 3 bases, with 14 bases left in between. Germline V gene lookup returns CDR1 SGHRS and CDR2 YFSETQ. The CDR3 sequence: CASSQNGQNNQPQHF. CDR3 nucleotides: TGCGCCAGCAGCCAGAACGGACAGAACAATCAGCCCCAGCATTTT.

In its sample, this clonotype was seen a few times. J is TRBJ1-2 and V is TRBV12-3 or TRBV12-4, with 8 bases that match TRBD1. V shed 5 bases, J shed 5 bases, and the junction held 10 bases outside the gene matches. This CDR3 region has 15 residues. The CDR3 spells CASSPTGAGGYGYTF. In nucleotides, the CDR3 is TGTGCCAGCAGTCCGACAGGGGCAGGGGGGTATGGCTACACCTTC.

This clonotype was seen a handful of times. An end of the junction does not agree with germline; a read error may underlie this. The chain uses TRBV4-2 and TRBJ2-3, with D unclear. CDR3 size: 16 residues. Germline-derived CDR1 and CDR2 are LGHNA and YNFKEQ. The CDR3 region has the DNA TGTGCCAGCAACCAAGACCAAACCCCCGTCACAGATACGCAGTATTTT. Its protein is CASNQDQTPVTDTQYF.

The chain couples TRBV29-1 to TRBJ1-2, with D uncertain. Germline V gene data show CDR1 as SQVTM and CDR2 as ANQGSEA. The CDR3 contains 11 residues. The V end was cut by 0 bases, the J end by 8 bases, with 7 bases between. CDR3 sequence: CSVEDLSGYTF. The CDR3 nucleotides read TGCAGCGTTGAAGATCTGTCAGGCTACACCTTC.

In its sample, this clonotype was seen many times. The chain has TRBV3-1 and TRBJ1-1; D gene unclear. The CDR3 has 12 residues. V lost 0 bases and J lost 11, with 10 bases in between. CDR1 and CDR2 (germline): LGHDT, YNNKEL (reference sequence). CDR3 in amino acids: CASSQEMGIAFF. CDR3 in DNA: TGTGCCAGCAGCCAAGAGATGGGGATCGCTTTCTTT.

The chain joins TRBV5-8 to TRBJ2-2; D unclear. Germline V gives CDR1 SGHTS, CDR2 YDEGEE. V was trimmed by 5 bases and J by 2 bases, leaving 7 bases between them. CDR3 size: 13 residues. CDR3 sequence (DNA): TGTGCCAGCAGTGGTTACAACACCGGGGAGCTGTTTTTT. Translation gives CASSGYNTGELFF.

The chain combines TRBV10-1 with TRBJ1-1; possible D gene TRBD1, 5 bases. Trimming took 1 base from V and 5 from J, leaving 14 bases between them. This CDR3 contains 15 residues. Germline V gives CDR1 WNHNN, CDR2 SYGVQD (reference sequence). The CDR3 protein is CASSEYRGGWTEAFF. Here the CDR3 DNA reads TGCGCCAGCAGTGAGTATAGGGGCGGTTGGACTGAAGCTTTCTTT.

This clonotype was counted between two and nine times. The chain recombines TRBV20-1 with TRBJ2-2; D may be TRBD2 (7 bases). The V gene lost 3 bases and the J gene lost 6 bases, with 8 bases spanning the gap. The CDR3 runs to 12 residues. Germline V gene sequence: CDR1 DFQATT, CDR2 SNEGSKA (reference sequence). This CDR3 is CSARGGPGELFF. The CDR3 region has the DNA TGCAGTGCTAGGGGGGGGCCCGGGGAGCTGTTTTTT.

The gene calls are TRBV9 and TRBJ1-2, with D maybe TRBD1 (5 bases). The germline V gene encodes CDR1 SGDLS and CDR2 YYNGEE. Trimming shortened V by 6 bases and J by 8 bases, and 20 bases separated the two germline ends. This CDR3 is 14 amino acids long. CDR3 bases: TGTGCCAGCACCCACAGCGAGGGGTTGGGGGGCTACACCTTC. Protein product: CASTHSEGLGGYTF.

This clonotype was counted ten times or more. The chain joins TRBV5-1 to TRBJ1-1; D is undetermined. Germline assignment: CDR1 SGHRS and CDR2 YFSETQ. The V and J ends lost 0 bases and 0 bases respectively, with 3 bases between them. This CDR3 contains 13 residues. As DNA, the CDR3 is TGCGCCAGCAGCTTGGACATGAACACTGAAGCTTTCTTT. Its protein product is CASSLDMNTEAFF.